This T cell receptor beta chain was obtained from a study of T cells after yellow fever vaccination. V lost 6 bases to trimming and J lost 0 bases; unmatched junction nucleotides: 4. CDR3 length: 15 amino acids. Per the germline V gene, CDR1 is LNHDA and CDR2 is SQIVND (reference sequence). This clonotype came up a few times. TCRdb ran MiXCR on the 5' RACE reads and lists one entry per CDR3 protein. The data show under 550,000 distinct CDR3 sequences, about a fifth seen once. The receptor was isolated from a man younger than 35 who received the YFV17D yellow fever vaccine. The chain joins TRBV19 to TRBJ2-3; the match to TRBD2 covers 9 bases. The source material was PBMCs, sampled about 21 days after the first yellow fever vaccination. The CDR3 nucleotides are TGTGCCAGTAGGAAAGCGGGGGGAAGCACAGATACGCAGTATTTT. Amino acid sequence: CASRKAGGSTDTQYF.